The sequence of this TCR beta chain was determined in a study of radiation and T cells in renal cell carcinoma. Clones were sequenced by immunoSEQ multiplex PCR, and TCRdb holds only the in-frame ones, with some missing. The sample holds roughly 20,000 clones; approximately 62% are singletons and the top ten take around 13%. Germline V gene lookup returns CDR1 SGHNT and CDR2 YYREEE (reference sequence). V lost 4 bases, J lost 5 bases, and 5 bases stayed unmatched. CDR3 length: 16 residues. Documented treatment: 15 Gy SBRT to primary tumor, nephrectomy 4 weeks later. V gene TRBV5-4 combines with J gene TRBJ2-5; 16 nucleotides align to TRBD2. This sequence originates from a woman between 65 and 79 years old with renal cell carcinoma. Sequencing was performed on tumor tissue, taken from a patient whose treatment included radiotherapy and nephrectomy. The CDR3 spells CASSGTSGGAKETQYF. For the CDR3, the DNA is TGTGCCAGCAGCGGGACTAGCGGGGGGGCCAAGGAGACCCAGTACTTC.